These 9 T cell receptor beta chains came from one sample sequenced in a study of cytomegalovirus exposure and HLA in healthy donors. PCR used 60 Vbeta primers and 13 Jbeta primers. Only in-frame clones appear in the TCRdb table, and some are missing; sequencing was by immunoSEQ multiplex PCR. The table lists 150,000 to 200,000 clones, 79% of them singletons, with under 3% in the top ten. The sample consisted of PBMCs. All receptors derive from a woman aged 50 to 65 in good health and CMV-seronegative.

Only a few counts were recorded for this clone. The V and J genes are TRBV25-1 and TRBJ2-1; 7 bases are shared with TRBD1. Germline V gives CDR1 MGHDK, CDR2 SYGVNS. This CDR3 has 16 residues. The V segment lost 2 bases and the J segment 4 bases; nucleotides outside the gene matches: 8. The CDR3 loop reads CASSENQGVMYNEQFF. As DNA, the CDR3 is TGTGCCAGCAGTGAAAATCAGGGGGTAATGTACAATGAGCAGTTCTTC. The full variable domain, its missing parts supplied by reference TRBV25-1 and TRBJ2-1, is EADIYQTPRYLVIGTGKKITLECSQTMGHDKMYWYQQDPGMELHLIHYSYGVNSTEKGDLSSESTVSRIRTEHFPLTLESARPSHTSQYLCASSENQGVMYNEQFFGPGTRLTVL.

The chain carries TRBV4-3 and TRBJ2-1; TRBD2 matches at 7 bases. This CDR3 spans 17 amino acids. Germline assignment: CDR1 LGHNA and CDR2 YSLEER. The V segment lost 1 base and the J segment 5 bases; nucleotides outside the gene matches: 11. The CDR3 bases are TGCGCCAGCAGCCAAGGGGCGGCGGGGGTTCTGGACAATGAGCAGTTCTTC. This codes for CASSQGAAGVLDNEQFF.

In regard to this clone: Other DNA sequences from this sample encode an identical CDR3 as well. The rearrangement joins TRBV18 to TRBJ2-5; D is uncertain. Germline CDR1 is KGHSH and CDR2 is LQKENI. Trimming removed 3 bases at V and 3 bases at J, with 2 bases between. This CDR3 has 11 amino acids. The CDR3 sequence is CASSPKETQYF. The CDR3 nucleotides read TGTGCCAGCTCACCTAAAGAGACCCAGTACTTC.

This sequence joins TRBV11-3 and TRBJ2-5; 8 bases match TRBD2. With V trimmed by 4 bases and J by 4 bases, 5 bases remained unmatched. The germline V gene encodes CDR1 SGHNT and CDR2 YENEEA. The CDR3 spans 14 residues. CDR3 bases: TGTGCCAGCAGCTCTCGGGGGGGGCCAGAGACCCAGTACTTC. It specifies CASSSRGGPETQYF.

The sample holds a few counts of this clone. The chain uses TRBV6-1 and TRBJ1-6, with TRBD1 matching 7 bases. The CDR3 is 13 amino acids. Losses at the gene ends were 11 bases for V and 5 bases for J; bases not matched to a gene: 6. Per the germline V gene, CDR1 is MNHNS and CDR2 is SASEGT. The CDR3 nucleotides are TGTGCCGTGAGGGACAGCCATAATTCACCCCTCCACTTT. Translating gives CAVRDSHNSPLHF.

The V call is TRBV2, the J call TRBJ2-1; 8 bases are shared with TRBD2. Trimming cost V 6 bases and J 9 bases; bases outside gene matches: 10. CDR3 length equals 14 residues. In germline, CDR1 is SNHLY, CDR2 FYNNEI. The DNA for the CDR3 is TGTGCCAGCAGGGAGACCCGGGGGGGCTCTGAGCAGTTCTTC. Encoded protein: CASRETRGGSEQFF.

This clone has more than one count but fewer than ten. This chain connects TRBV7-6 to TRBJ2-3, with 11 bases that match TRBD2. Trimming at V came to 3 bases and at J to 2 bases, leaving 1 base not matched to a gene. CDR3 length: 15 residues. Germline CDR1 and CDR2: SGHVS and FNYEAQ. The CDR3 nucleotides read TGTGCCAGCAGCTTGACTAGCGGGACCACAGATACGCAGTATTTT. Encoded protein: CASSLTSGTTDTQYF.

This chain joins TRBV10-3 and TRBJ2-1; 8 bases map to TRBD2. This CDR3 has 16 amino acids. Germline V gene lookup returns CDR1 ENHRY and CDR2 SYGVKD. With V trimmed by 0 bases and J by 3 bases, 4 bases remained unmatched. The CDR3 spells CAISESAGGNYNEQFF. The CDR3 region has the DNA TGTGCCATCAGTGAGTCGGCGGGGGGTAACTACAATGAGCAGTTCTTC.

The chain uses TRBV4-1 and TRBJ2-7; 8 nucleotides align to TRBD1. CDR1 is MGHRA, CDR2 YSYEKL, per germline. V trimming: 3 bases; J trimming: 5 bases; junction bases outside the gene matches: 6. This CDR3 has 14 amino acids. This chain's CDR3 is CASSHTDRVNEQYF. CDR3 nucleotides: TGCGCCAGCAGCCACACGGACAGGGTTAACGAGCAGTACTTC.